The clone carrying this T cell receptor (beta chain) came up once. The source material, RNA transcripts, was used to amplify TCR beta CDR3 regions. Initially, a first-round RT-PCR of the TCR CDR3 employed the HTBI primer set. One entry per CDR3 protein, called by TCRdb with MiXCR from the multiplex PCR reads. The sample yields 700,000 to 950,000 distinct CDR3 sequences, over 35% seen once. The data stem from a study of T cells in Graves' hyperthyroidism and ophthalmopathy. The sequencing sample was made of blood. The TCR sequence derives from a woman aged 40 to 49 with Graves' hyperthyroidism.

For the CDR3, the DNA is TGTGCCAGCAGCTCGACTAGCGGGAGGCACACCTTC. The encoded protein is CASSSTSGRHTF. The chain is built from TRBV7-8 and TRBJ1-2; unclear D gene. This CDR3 has 12 residues. Germline-derived CDR1 and CDR2 are SGHVS and FQNEAQ. Trimming cost V 4 bases and J 12 bases, with 15 bases left between them.